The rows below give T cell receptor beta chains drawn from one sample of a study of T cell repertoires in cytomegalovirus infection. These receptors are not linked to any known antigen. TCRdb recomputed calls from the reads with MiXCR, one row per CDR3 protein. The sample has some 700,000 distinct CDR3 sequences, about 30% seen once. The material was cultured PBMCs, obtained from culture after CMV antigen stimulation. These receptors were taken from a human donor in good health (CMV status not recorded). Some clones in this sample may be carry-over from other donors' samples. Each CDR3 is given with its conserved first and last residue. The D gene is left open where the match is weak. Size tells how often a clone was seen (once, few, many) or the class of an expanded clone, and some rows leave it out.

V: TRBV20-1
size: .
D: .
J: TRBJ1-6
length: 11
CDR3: CSAGDTQSLHF
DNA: TGCAGTGCTGGAGACACCCAGTCCCTCCACTTT

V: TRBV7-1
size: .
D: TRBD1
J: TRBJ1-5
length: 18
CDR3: CASSPRDRGRRNNQPQHF
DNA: TGTGCCAGCAGCCCCCGGGACAGGGGTCGGAGGAACAATCAGCCCCAGCATTTT

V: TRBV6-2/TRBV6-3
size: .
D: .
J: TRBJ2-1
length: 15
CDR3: CASSSPGPFYNEQFF
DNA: TGTGCCAGCAGCTCACCTGGGCCTTTTTACAATGAGCAGTTCTTC

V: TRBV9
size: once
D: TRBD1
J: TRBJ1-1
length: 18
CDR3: CASSPTRTGGGWDTEAFF
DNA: TGTGCCAGCAGCCCGACCCGGACAGGGGGAGGATGGGACACTGAAGCTTTCTTT

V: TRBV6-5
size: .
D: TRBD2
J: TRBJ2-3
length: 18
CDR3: CADGGLRGATTCTDTQYF
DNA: TGTGCGGACGGAGGGTTGCGGGGGGCCACAACCTGCACAGATACGCAGTATTTT

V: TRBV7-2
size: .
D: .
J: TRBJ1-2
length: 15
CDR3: CASSLHPKGEDGYTF
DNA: TGTGCCAGCAGCTTACATCCGAAGGGAGAGGATGGCTACACCTTC

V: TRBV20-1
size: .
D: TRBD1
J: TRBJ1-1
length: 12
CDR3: CSASTGGNPAFF
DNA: TGCAGTGCTAGTACAGGGGGAAACCCGGCTTTCTTT

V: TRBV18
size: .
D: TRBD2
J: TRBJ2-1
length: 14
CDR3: CASSSRLAGGVQFF
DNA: TGTGCCAGCTCATCGAGACTAGCGGGCGGGGTGCAGTTCTTC

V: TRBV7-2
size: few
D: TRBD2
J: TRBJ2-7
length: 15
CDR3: CASSPRLAGAYEQYF
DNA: TGTGCCAGCAGCCCTCGACTAGCGGGAGCCTACGAGCAGTACTTC

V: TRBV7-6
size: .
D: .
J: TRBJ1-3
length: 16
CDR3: CASSLVTEGRGNTIYF
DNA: TGTGCCAGCAGCTTAGTTACCGAGGGACGAGGAAACACCATATATTTT

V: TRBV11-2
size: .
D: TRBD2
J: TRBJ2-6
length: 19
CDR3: CASSPRLAGALSGANVLTF
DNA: TGTGCCAGCAGCCCAAGACTAGCGGGAGCTCTATCTGGGGCCAACGTCCTGACTTTC

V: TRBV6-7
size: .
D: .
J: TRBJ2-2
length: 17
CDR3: CASSYTAGGPRTGELFF
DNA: TGTGCCAGCAGTTACACGGCCGGGGGCCCCAGAACCGGGGAGCTGTTTTTT

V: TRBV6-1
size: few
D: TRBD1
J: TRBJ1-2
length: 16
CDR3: CASSEGHFGQGDGYTF
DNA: TGTGCCAGCAGTGAGGGACATTTTGGACAGGGAGATGGCTACACCTTC

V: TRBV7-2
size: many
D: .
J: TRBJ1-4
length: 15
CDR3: CASSLVAATNEKLFF
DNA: TGTGCCAGCAGCTTAGTGGCAGCAACTAATGAAAAACTGTTTTTT

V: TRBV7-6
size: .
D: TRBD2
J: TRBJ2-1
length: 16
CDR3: CASSPSTSGGYNEQFF
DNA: TGTGCCAGCAGCCCCTCCACTAGCGGGGGTTACAATGAGCAGTTCTTC

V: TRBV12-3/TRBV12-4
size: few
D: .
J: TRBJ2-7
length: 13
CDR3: CASSLAARQEQYF
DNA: TGTGCCAGCAGTTTGGCAGCTCGACAGGAGCAGTACTTC

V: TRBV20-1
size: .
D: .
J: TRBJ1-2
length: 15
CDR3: CSARDIGPRGYGYTF
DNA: TGCAGTGCTAGAGATATCGGGCCCCGGGGATATGGCTACACCTTC

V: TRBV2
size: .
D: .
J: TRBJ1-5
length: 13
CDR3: CASSDQSNQPQHF
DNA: TGTGCCAGCAGTGATCAGAGCAATCAGCCCCAGCATTTT

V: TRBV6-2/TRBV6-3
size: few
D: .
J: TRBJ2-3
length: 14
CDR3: CASSRRLFTDTQYF
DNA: TGTGCCAGCAGCCGTCGTCTTTTCACAGATACGCAGTATTTT

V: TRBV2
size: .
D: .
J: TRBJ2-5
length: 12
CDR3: CASGGDQETQYF
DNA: TGTGCCAGCGGCGGGGACCAAGAGACCCAGTACTTC

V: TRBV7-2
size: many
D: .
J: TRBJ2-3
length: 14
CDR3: CASSLAWTTDTQYF
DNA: TGTGCCAGCAGCTTAGCGTGGACCACAGATACGCAGTATTTT

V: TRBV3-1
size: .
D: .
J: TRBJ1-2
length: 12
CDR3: CASSQSAEGYTF
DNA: TGTGCCAGCAGCCAAAGTGCGGAGGGCTACACCTTC

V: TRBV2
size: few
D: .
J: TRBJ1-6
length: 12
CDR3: CASKWEDSPLHF
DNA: TGTGCCAGCAAGTGGGAGGACTCACCCCTCCACTTT

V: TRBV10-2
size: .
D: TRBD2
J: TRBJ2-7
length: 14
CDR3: CASSDGLAAYEQYF
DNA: TGCGCCAGCAGTGATGGGCTAGCGGCCTACGAGCAGTACTTC

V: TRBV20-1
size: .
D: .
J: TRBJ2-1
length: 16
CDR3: CSARDSRKGGSNEQFF
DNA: TGCAGTGCTAGAGATTCCCGAAAGGGGGGAAGCAATGAGCAGTTCTTC

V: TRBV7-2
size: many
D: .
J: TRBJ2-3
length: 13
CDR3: CASSRGMSDTQYF
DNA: TGTGCCAGCAGCCGGGGGATGTCAGATACGCAGTATTTT

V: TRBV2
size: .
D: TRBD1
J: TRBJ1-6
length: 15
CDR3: CASSPNRQGNSPLHF
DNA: TGTGCCAGCAGTCCCAATAGACAGGGGAATTCACCCCTCCACTTT

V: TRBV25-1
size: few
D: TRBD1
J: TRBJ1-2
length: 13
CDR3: CASSQGGSYGYTF
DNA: TGTGCCAGCAGTCAGGGGGGCTCCTATGGCTACACCTTC

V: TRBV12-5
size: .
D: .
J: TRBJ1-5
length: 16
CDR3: CASGLVLGVSNQPQHF
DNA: TGTGCTAGTGGTTTGGTACTAGGAGTTAGCAATCAGCCCCAGCATTTT